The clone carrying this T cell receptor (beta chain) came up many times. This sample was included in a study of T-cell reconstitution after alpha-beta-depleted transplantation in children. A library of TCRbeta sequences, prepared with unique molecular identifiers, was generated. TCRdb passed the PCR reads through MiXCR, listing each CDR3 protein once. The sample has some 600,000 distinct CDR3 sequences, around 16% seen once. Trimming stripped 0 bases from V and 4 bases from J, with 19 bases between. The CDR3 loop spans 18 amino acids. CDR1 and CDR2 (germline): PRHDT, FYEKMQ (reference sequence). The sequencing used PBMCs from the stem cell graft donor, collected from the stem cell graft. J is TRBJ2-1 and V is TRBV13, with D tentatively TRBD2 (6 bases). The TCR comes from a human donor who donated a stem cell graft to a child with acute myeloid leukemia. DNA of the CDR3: TGTGCCAGCAGCTTAGGCCGGCGGGCTAGCGTGGGTTACAATGAGCAGTTCTTC. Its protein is CASSLGRRASVGYNEQFF.